This T cell receptor (beta chain) was profiled in a study of T-cell memory formation after mild COVID-19. Study in general: TCR clusters were mostly donor specific.

Using constant-segment primers, 5'RACE produced TCR alpha and TCR beta cDNA libraries carrying sample barcodes and UMIs. TCRdb fed the 5' RACE reads into MiXCR, producing one record per CDR3 protein. The table includes a few hundred thousand distinct CDR3 sequences, roughly 21% detected once. Points on this clonotype: The antigen is undetermined.

Findings and caveats of the study: Among CD4+ contracting clones, most were CM and EM, and CD8+ ones EMRA. A balance of CD4 and CD8 characterized clones contracting day 15 to 85, whereas later expanders leaned CD4+.

The sample was PBMCs or a T cell subset sorted from them (not recorded which). The clonotype originates from a man younger than 30 who had mild COVID-19 (a few samples of this study predate the infection). Cell type and time point are not known.

The CDR3 nucleotides are TGCGCCAGCAGTCAGGACCGTACCTGGGAAGCCAAAAACATTCAGTACTTC. This codes for CASSQDRTWEAKNIQYF. The chain combines TRBV23-1 with TRBJ2-4, with D unresolved. Being an ORF, TRBV23-1 has a function that is uncertain. This CDR3 region has 17 residues. Trimming left V 3 bases short and J 0 bases short, with 15 bases between.